This entry lists 26 T cell receptor beta chains sequenced from one sample in a study of early T cells in non-severe SARS-CoV-2 infection. TCRdb re-called the 5' RACE reads through MiXCR, storing one row per CDR3 protein. The sample lists roughly 69,000 distinct CDR3 sequences; about 9.4% were seen once. What was sequenced was whole blood. The source is an adult who was a healthcare worker with PCR-confirmed SARS-CoV-2 infection or an uninfected control (not recorded which).

The sample holds many counts of this clonotype. V and J are TRBV4-1 and TRBJ1-2; no clear D. CDR1 is MGHRA, CDR2 YSYEKL, per germline. Trimming removed 4 bases at V and 8 bases at J, with 14 bases between. This CDR3 is built from 13 residues. The CDR3 DNA is TGCGCCAGCAGCCCCCGTGGCGAGTGGGGCTACACCTTC. Amino acid sequence: CASSPRGEWGYTF.

Concerning this clonotype itself: Since a much larger clone is just one base distant, this may be a read error. The chain uses TRBV7-2 and TRBJ1-6; 7 bases map to TRBD1. This CDR3 contains 16 residues. Germline values: CDR1 SGHTA, CDR2 FQGNSA. The CDR3 bases are TGTGGCAGCAGCCCGGACAGGTCCTGGGGTAATTCACCCCTCCACTTT. Protein sequence: CGSSPDRSWGNSPLHF.

This clonotype was observed at least ten times. The gene calls are TRBV29-1 and TRBJ2-6; D is uncertain. The CDR3 is 13 residues long. Germline values: CDR1 SQVTM, CDR2 ANQGSEA. V was clipped by 4 bases and J by 4 bases, with 8 bases between them. The chain's CDR3 is CSVALTGANVLTF. CDR3 in DNA: TGCAGCGTTGCCCTAACCGGGGCCAACGTCCTGACTTTC.

The rearrangement joins TRBV5-6 to TRBJ1-5; D is undetermined. CDR3 length equals 16 residues. The V gene lost 4 bases and the J gene lost 4 bases, with 18 bases spanning the gap. Germline lookup yields CDR1 SGHDT and CDR2 YYEEEE. The CDR3: CASSRGPRVGNQPQHF. The DNA for the CDR3 is TGTGCCAGCAGCCGTGGCCCCCGGGTCGGGAATCAGCCCCAGCATTTT.

Of note for this clonotype: It may be a read error: a sequence one base away is much more abundant. The V and J genes are TRBV11-2 and TRBJ2-1; 7 bases map to TRBD1. The junction had 14 bases not matched to a gene; V was cut back by 5 bases and J by 10 bases. The CDR3 consists of 15 residues. The germline V gene encodes CDR1 SGHAT and CDR2 FQNNGV. In DNA form, the CDR3 reads TGTGCCAGCAGCCCGCCGACAGGGTCCCCCTCGGAGCAGTTCTTC. Translated, it gives CASSPPTGSPSEQFF.

The rearrangement links TRBV7-2 to TRBJ1-1; TRBD1 aligns across 11 bases. The CDR3 loop spans 16 amino acids. The junction had 5 bases not matched to a gene; V was cut back by 5 bases and J by 0 bases. Germline V lookup: CDR1 SGHTA, CDR2 FQGNSA. The DNA of the CDR3 is TGTGCCAGCAGCCCAAGGACAGGGGGCCTGAACACTGAAGCTTTCTTT. Protein: CASSPRTGGLNTEAFF.

The chain recombines TRBV20-1 with TRBJ2-1, with no clear D. Germline V CDR1 and CDR2: DFQATT, SNEGSKA (reference sequence). This CDR3 spans 14 amino acids. Trimming took off 0 bases at V and 3 bases at J, with 9 bases between the two ends. CDR3: CSARDRINYNEQFF. CDR3 DNA sequence: TGCAGTGCTAGAGATCGGATAAACTACAATGAGCAGTTCTTC.

The V and J genes are TRBV7-2 and TRBJ2-3, with D maybe TRBD2 (5 bases). Germline assignment: CDR1 SGHTA and CDR2 FQGNSA. CDR3 length: 13 residues. V shed 5 bases and J shed 3 bases, with 9 bases lying between them. CDR3 bases: TGTGCCAGCAGCGCCCGACTAACAGATACGCAGTATTTT. It yields the protein CASSARLTDTQYF.

This clonotype is labeled medium-sized. V usage is TRBV14 and J usage is TRBJ2-3; D ambiguous. CDR1 and CDR2 from the germline V gene are SGHDN and FVKESK. The V gene lost 2 bases and the J gene lost 4 bases, with 13 bases spanning the gap. The CDR3 length is 15 residues. CDR3 sequence (DNA): TGTGCCAGCAGCCAATCAAACCTATTAGCAGATACGCAGTATTTT. This translates into CASSQSNLLADTQYF.

This clonotype has a handful of counts. The chain combines TRBV29-1 with TRBJ1-2; D might be TRBD1 (5 bases). This CDR3 region has 12 residues. V gave up 3 bases and J gave up 8 bases, with 13 bases separating them. Looked up from germline, CDR1 is SQVTM and CDR2 is ANQGSEA. CDR3 region: CSVDTQDSGYTF. The CDR3 nucleotides are TGCAGCGTTGACACACAGGACTCCGGCTACACCTTC. The full variable domain, its missing parts supplied by reference TRBV29-1 and TRBJ1-2, is SAVISQKPSRDICQRGTSLTIQCQVDSQVTMMFWYRQQPGQSLTLIATANQGSEATYESGFVIDKFPISRPNLTFSTLTVSNMSPEDSSIYLCSVDTQDSGYTFGSGTRLTVV.

The table lists this clonotype with many counts. The chain recombines TRBV28 with TRBJ1-4, with unresolved D. V lost 6 bases and J lost 2, with 10 bases in between. Germline V CDR1 and CDR2: MDHEN, SYDVKM. The CDR3 runs to 14 residues. CDR3 loop: CASRLQNTNEKLFF. The CDR3, as DNA: TGTGCCAGCAGGCTACAGAACACTAATGAAAAACTGTTTTTT.

Notes on this clonotype: Just one base apart from a much larger clone, this may be a read error. The chain recombines TRBV12-3 or TRBV12-4 with TRBJ2-6, with D possibly being TRBD1 (5 bases). This CDR3 spans 14 amino acids. CDR3 DNA: TGTGCCAGCAGTCCGATGTCTGGGGCCATCGTCCTGACTTTC. Its protein product is CASSPMSGAIVLTF.

This clonotype was seen many times. J is TRBJ2-1 and V is TRBV7-8; 7 nucleotides line up with TRBD2. Germline V CDR1 and CDR2: SGHVS, FQNEAQ. The CDR3 runs 16 residues. Trimming took 1 base from V and 3 from J; bases not matched to a gene: 6. The CDR3 here is CASSLGIAGNYNEQFF. The DNA for the CDR3 is TGTGCCAGCAGCTTAGGCATAGCGGGTAACTACAATGAGCAGTTCTTC.

The sample holds a few counts of this clonotype. This sequence joins TRBV15 and TRBJ2-2; D is perhaps TRBD1 (6 bases). Trimming took 3 bases from V and 5 from J, leaving 10 bases between them. Germline V gene lookup returns CDR1 LNHNV and CDR2 YYDKDF (reference sequence). The CDR3 is 14 residues long. CDR3 DNA sequence: TGTGCCACCAGCAGCTACAGGGTTACCGGGGAGCTGTTTTTT. Encoded protein: CATSSYRVTGELFF. Using reference TRBV15 and TRBJ2-2 for the parts outside the CDR3, the full variable domain is DAMVIQNPRYQVTQFGKPVTLSCSQTLNHNVMYWYQQKSSQAPKLLFHYYDKDFNNEADTPDNFQSRRPNTSFCFLDIRSPGLGDTAMYLCATSSYRVTGELFFGEGSRLTVL.

This clonotype has a count of ten or more. V and J are TRBV5-1 and TRBJ2-1, with 9 bases identical to TRBD2. The germline V gene has CDR1 SGHRS and CDR2 YFSETQ. Losses at the gene ends were 3 bases for V and 0 bases for J; bases not matched to a gene: 4. This CDR3 contains 16 residues. CDR3 protein: CASSSTSGFSYNEQFF. DNA of the CDR3: TGCGCCAGCAGCTCCACTAGCGGGTTCTCCTACAATGAGCAGTTCTTC.

The V call is TRBV9, the J call TRBJ2-5; D call uncertain. The germline V gene has CDR1 SGDLS and CDR2 YYNGEE. This CDR3 comprises 14 residues. Trimming cost V 0 bases and J 7 bases, with 13 bases left between them. CDR3 loop: CASSVDIRDGTQYF. The DNA of the CDR3 is TGTGCCAGCAGCGTAGATATCCGAGATGGGACCCAGTACTTC.

This clonotype showed up just a few times. The rearrangement joins TRBV19 to TRBJ2-1, with 10 bases identical to TRBD2. The V gene end was trimmed by 7 bases and the J gene end by 4 bases; junction bases not matched to a gene: 7. This CDR3 comprises 15 residues. Germline CDR1 reads LNHDA; CDR2 reads SQIVND (reference sequence). This CDR3 reads CASTRTSGAYNEQFF. CDR3 bases: TGTGCCAGTACCCGCACTAGCGGGGCGTACAATGAGCAGTTCTTC.

This clonotype has ten or more counts. This sequence joins TRBV20-1 and TRBJ1-4; the match to TRBD1 covers 11 bases. This CDR3 is 16 amino acids long. J was trimmed by 10 bases and V by 6 bases; bases with no gene match: 16. CDR1 is DFQATT, CDR2 SNEGSKA, per germline (reference sequence). The DNA for the CDR3 is TGCAGTGCGATAGGGACAGGGGGAGACTCTCATGGAAAACTGTTTTTT. Amino acids: CSAIGTGGDSHGKLFF.

The rearrangement uses TRBV14 and TRBJ1-3; 7 bases are a match to TRBD1. CDR1 is SGHDN, CDR2 FVKESK, per germline. The length of the CDR3 is 15 residues. V was clipped by 6 bases and J by 0 bases; unmatched bases: 5. The CDR3: CASSRDRASGNTIYF. The CDR3 DNA is TGTGCCAGCAGTCGCGACAGGGCCTCTGGAAACACCATATATTTT.

The chain carries TRBV20-1 and TRBJ2-1; possibly TRBD2 for D (7 bases). The CDR3 sequence is 16 residues long. Trimming pared 6 bases from V and 5 bases from J, leaving 23 bases between. The V gene's germline CDR1 is DFQATT and CDR2 SNEGSKA (reference sequence). The CDR3 here is CSAQKGGMLYNNEQFF. Written as DNA, the CDR3 is TGCAGTGCCCAAAAGGGGGGGATGCTGTATAACAATGAGCAGTTCTTC.

V is TRBV18 and J is TRBJ2-7, with 10 positions matching TRBD1. The CDR3 consists of 13 residues. Germline V gene sequence: CDR1 KGHSH, CDR2 LQKENI. The V and J ends lost 6 bases and 5 bases, in that order; junction bases with no gene match: 4. The CDR3, as DNA: TGTGCCAGCTCGACGGGACAGGGGAACGAGCAGTACTTC. Translating it yields CASSTGQGNEQYF. Drawing the rest from reference TRBV18 and TRBJ2-7, the complete variable domain is NAGVMQNPRHLVRRRGQEARLRCSPMKGHSHVYWYRQLPEEGLKFMVYLQKENIIDESGMPKERFSAEFPKEGPSILRIQQVVRGDSAAYFCASSTGQGNEQYFGPGTRLTVT.

At least ten counts were recorded for this clonotype. The V gene is TRBV29-1, the J gene TRBJ2-1; D uncertain. The CDR3 contains 12 residues. Trimming left V 3 bases short and J 5 bases short, with 8 bases between. Germline V lookup: CDR1 SQVTM, CDR2 ANQGSEA. The CDR3 region is CSVEVGNNEQFF. CDR3 sequence (DNA): TGCAGCGTTGAGGTTGGGAACAATGAGCAGTTCTTC.

This clonotype came up many times. The chain recombines TRBV19 with TRBJ2-1; 7 nucleotides match TRBD2. CDR1 is LNHDA, CDR2 SQIVND, per germline (reference sequence). The CDR3 totals 14 residues. J was trimmed by 6 bases and V by 2 bases; bases with no gene match: 4. CDR3 DNA: TGTGCCAGTAGTATACCGGGACTATCCAATGAGCAGTTCTTC. Amino acids: CASSIPGLSNEQFF.

This clonotype was observed at least ten times. This CDR3 is CASSSFPGIQRDTQYF. The DNA for the CDR3 is TGCGCCAGCAGCTCGTTTCCGGGGATCCAACGAGATACGCAGTATTTT. The chain couples TRBV5-1 to TRBJ2-3, with D tentatively TRBD2 (5 bases). V shed 3 bases and J shed 5 bases, with 19 bases lying between them. This CDR3 is built from 16 residues. Germline CDR1 and CDR2: SGHRS and YFSETQ. Full variable domain (outside the CDR3, taken from reference TRBV5-1 and TRBJ2-3): KAGVTQTPRYLIKTRGQQVTLSCSPISGHRSVSWYQQTPGQGLQFLFEYFSETQRNKGNFPGRFSGRQFSNSRSEMNVSTLELGDSALYLCASSSFPGIQRDTQYFGPGTRLTVL.

The table lists this clonotype with a few counts. This sequence joins TRBV25-1 and TRBJ2-7, with D uncertain. The CDR3 loop spans 14 amino acids. Germline loops: CDR1 MGHDK, CDR2 SYGVNS. The V and J ends lost 1 base and 5 bases respectively, with 12 bases between them. CDR3 sequence reads: CASSESSPADEQYF. As DNA, the CDR3 is TGTGCCAGCAGTGAATCCTCACCCGCCGACGAGCAGTACTTC.

This clonotype was detected many times. J is TRBJ2-7 and V is TRBV25-1, with no clear D. Germline CDR1 reads MGHDK; CDR2 reads SYGVNS. V shed 7 bases and J shed 3 bases, with 10 bases lying between them. The CDR3 is made up of 12 amino acids. CDR3 coding DNA: TGTGCCAGCAACAATGAGTTCTACGAGCAGTACTTC. Encoded protein: CASNNEFYEQYF.